The 4 T cell receptor beta chains listed next were all sequenced from one sample in a study of siplizumab effects on memory and regulatory T cells. Sequencing used immunoSEQ multiplex PCR; TCRdb keeps in-frame clones, though not all of them. The sample has fewer than 120,000 clones; more than 90% are singletons. Material for sequencing was CD4+ T cells sorted from blood. Receptors originate from a human donor in good health.

This clone came up once. The chain has TRBV10-3 and TRBJ2-7; a weak D match, TRBD1 (6 bases). Trimming left V 0 bases short and J 6 bases short, with 18 bases between. Per the germline V gene, CDR1 is ENHRY and CDR2 is SYGVKD. This CDR3 contains 16 residues. The CDR3 region has the DNA TGTGCCATCAGTGAGTCTTCGGGGACACCTCCTCCCGAGCAGTACTTC. The encoded protein is CAISESSGTPPPEQYF.

V gene TRBV11-2 combines with J gene TRBJ2-5, with a possible D match to TRBD2 (7 bases). Between the trimmed V and J ends, which lost 4 bases and 4 bases, there was a span of 16 bases. Germline assignment: CDR1 SGHAT and CDR2 FQNNGV. The CDR3 has 15 residues. The CDR3 loop reads CASSSLRGAVETQYF. CDR3 DNA sequence: TGTGCCAGCAGCTCCCTCCGGGGGGCCGTAGAGACCCAGTACTTC.

This chain connects TRBV6-5 to TRBJ1-5; possibly TRBD1 for D (5 bases). CDR1 is MNHEY, CDR2 SVGAGI, per germline. Trimming took 6 bases from V and 7 from J, leaving 19 bases between them. The CDR3 is made up of 15 amino acids. The CDR3 DNA sequence: TGTGCCAGCAGCCACTTCTCGGGGGAAAACCAGCCCCAGCATTTT. This gives the protein CASSHFSGENQPQHF.

The chain links TRBV7-2 to TRBJ2-5; possibly TRBD1 or TRBD2 for D (6 bases each). The CDR3 extends over 14 amino acids. CDR1 is SGHTA and CDR2 is FQGNSA in the germline V gene. V lost 5 bases to trimming and J lost 5 bases, with 15 bases between them. The CDR3 coding sequence is TGTGCCAGCAGCGACCCCGGGGGCACGGAGACCCAGTACTTC. Residues: CASSDPGGTETQYF. Complete variable domain (other parts from reference TRBV7-2 and TRBJ2-5): GAGVSQSPSNKVTEKGKDVELRCDPISGHTALYWYRQSLGQGLEFLIYFQGNSAPDKSGLPSDRFSAERTGGSVSTLTIQRTQQEDSAVYLCASSDPGGTETQYFGPGTRLLVL.